This T cell receptor beta chain was sequenced during a study of shared clonotypes between healthy human individuals. Trimming took 3 bases from V and 3 from J, leaving 9 bases between them. Germline values: CDR1 SEHNR, CDR2 FQNEAQ (reference sequence). The length of the CDR3 is 13 residues. CD45RO-negative cells were positively selected for CCR7, leaving out terminally differentiated effector memory CD45RA+ cells. Here immunoSEQ multiplex PCR was the method, and the copy in TCRdb shows in-frame clones only, minus some. The sample contains more than 2 million clones, around 95% of which appear only once.

The sequencing input was naive CD8+ T cells from PBMCs. The chain employs TRBV7-9 and TRBJ2-7; the D gene could be TRBD1 or TRBD2 (5 bases each). The clonotype was recovered from a man between 18 and 35 years old in good health. Some clones in this sample may be carry-over from other donors' samples. CDR3 in DNA: TGTGCCAGCAGCTTCGGGGCGGACTACGAGCAGTACTTC. Its translation: CASSFGADYEQYF.